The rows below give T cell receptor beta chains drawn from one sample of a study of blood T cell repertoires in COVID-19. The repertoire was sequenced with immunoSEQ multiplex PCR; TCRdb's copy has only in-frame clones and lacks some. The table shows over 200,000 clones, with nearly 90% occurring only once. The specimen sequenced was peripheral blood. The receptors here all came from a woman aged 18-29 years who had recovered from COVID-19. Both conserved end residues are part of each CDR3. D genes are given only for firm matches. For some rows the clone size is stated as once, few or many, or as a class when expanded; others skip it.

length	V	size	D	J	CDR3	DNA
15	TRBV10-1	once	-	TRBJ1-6	CASSEWRIEDSPLHF	TGCGCCAGCAGTGAGTGGAGAATAGAGGATTCACCCCTCCACTTT
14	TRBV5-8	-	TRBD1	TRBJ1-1	CASTWDRGNTEAFF	TGTGCCAGCACGTGGGACAGGGGGAACACTGAAGCTTTCTTT
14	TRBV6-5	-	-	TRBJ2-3	CASRKPGSTDTQYF	TGTGCCAGCAGAAAGCCAGGTAGCACAGATACGCAGTATTTT
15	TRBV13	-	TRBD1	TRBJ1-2	CASSLGGQGPRGYTF	TGTGCCAGCAGCTTAGGGGGACAGGGGCCTAGGGGCTACACCTTC
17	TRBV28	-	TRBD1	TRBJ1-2	CASSIIIGQGVLDGYTF	TGTGCCAGCAGCATTATAATCGGACAGGGGGTCTTAGATGGCTACACCTTC
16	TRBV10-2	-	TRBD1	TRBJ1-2	CASSWTGGAEHSGYTF	TGCGCCAGCAGCTGGACAGGGGGTGCAGAACACTCTGGCTACACCTTC
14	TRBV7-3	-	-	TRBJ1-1	CASSLGGRNTEAFF	TGTGCCAGCAGCCTAGGGGGTAGGAACACTGAAGCTTTCTTT
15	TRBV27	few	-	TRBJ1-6	CASTWGGSGNSPLHF	TGTGCCAGCACCTGGGGGGGGTCCGGTAATTCACCCCTCCACTTT
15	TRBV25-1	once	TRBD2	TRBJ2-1	CASSAPSGRDNEQFF	TGTGCCAGCAGTGCCCCTAGCGGGCGTGACAATGAGCAGTTCTTC
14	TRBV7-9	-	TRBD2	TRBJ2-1	CASSFEGRVNEQFF	TGTGCCAGCAGCTTCGAGGGGAGGGTCAATGAGCAGTTCTTC
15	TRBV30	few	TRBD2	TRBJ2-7	CAWSVGAGVTYEQYF	TGTGCCTGGAGTGTAGGGGCGGGAGTAACCTACGAGCAGTACTTC
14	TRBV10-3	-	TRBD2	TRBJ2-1	CAISGTSNRDEQFF	TGTGCCATCAGTGGGACTAGCAATAGGGATGAGCAGTTCTTC
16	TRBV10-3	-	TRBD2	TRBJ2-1	CAISERGTSGYNEQFF	TGTGCCATCAGTGAGAGGGGGACTAGCGGATACAATGAGCAGTTCTTC
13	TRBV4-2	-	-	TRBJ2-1	CASSQDMYNEQFF	TGTGCCAGCAGCCAAGATATGTACAATGAGCAGTTCTTC
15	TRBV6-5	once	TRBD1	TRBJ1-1	CASIDRARLNTEAFF	TGTGCCAGCATCGACAGGGCCCGACTAAACACTGAAGCTTTCTTT
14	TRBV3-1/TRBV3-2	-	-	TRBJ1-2	CASSPFRAEYGYTF	TGTGCCAGCAGCCCCTTCCGCGCCGAATATGGCTACACCTTC
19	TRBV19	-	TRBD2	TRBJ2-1	CASSFPTSGRTFSYNEQFF	TGTGCCAGTAGTTTCCCGACTAGCGGGAGGACCTTCTCCTACAATGAGCAGTTCTTC
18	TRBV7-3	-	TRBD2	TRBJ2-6	CASSETSGRASGANVLTF	TGTGCCAGCAGCGAGACTAGCGGGAGGGCCTCTGGGGCCAACGTCCTGACTTTC
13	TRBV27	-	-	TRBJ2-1	CASSLDSYNEQFF	TGTGCCAGCAGTTTAGACAGCTACAATGAGCAGTTCTTC
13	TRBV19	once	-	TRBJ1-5	CASAGYSNQPQHF	TGTGCCAGTGCAGGGTATAGCAATCAGCCCCAGCATTTT
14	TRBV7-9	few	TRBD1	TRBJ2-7	CASSFDRVGYEQYF	TGTGCCAGCAGCTTCGACAGGGTAGGGTACGAGCAGTACTTC
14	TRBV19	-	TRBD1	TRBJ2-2	CASSPGDSTWELFF	TGTGCCAGTAGTCCTGGGGACAGTACATGGGAGCTGTTTTTT
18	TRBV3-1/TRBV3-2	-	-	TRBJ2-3	CASSQEPAARGYTDTQYF	TGTGCCAGCAGCCAAGAGCCCGCGGCGCGGGGATACACAGATACGCAGTATTTT
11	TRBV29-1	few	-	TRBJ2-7	CSAGTFYEQYF	TGCAGCGCCGGGACTTTCTACGAGCAGTACTTC
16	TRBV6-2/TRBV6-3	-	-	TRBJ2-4	CASSLTQTGTKNIQYF	TGTGCCAGCAGCCTCACCCAAACAGGGACCAAAAACATTCAGTACTTC
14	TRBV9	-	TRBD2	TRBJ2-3	CASSGGLAGGTQYF	TGTGCCAGCAGCGGGGGACTAGCGGGAGGTACGCAGTATTTT
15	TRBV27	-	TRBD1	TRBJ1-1	CASSFRDRQHFEAFF	TGTGCCAGCAGTTTCCGGGACAGACAACACTTTGAAGCTTTCTTT
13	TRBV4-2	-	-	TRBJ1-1	CASSQDMNTEAFF	TGTGCCAGCAGCCAAGATATGAACACTGAAGCTTTCTTT
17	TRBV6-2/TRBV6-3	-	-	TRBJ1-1	CASSSLDLHRVFTEAFF	TGTGCCAGCAGTTCCCTGGACCTACACAGGGTTTTCACTGAAGCTTTCTTT
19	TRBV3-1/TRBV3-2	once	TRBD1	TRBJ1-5	CASSHDRTGVALGNQPQHF	TGTGCCAGCAGCCACGACCGGACAGGGGTAGCCCTCGGCAATCAGCCCCAGCATTTT
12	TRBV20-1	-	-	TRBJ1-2	CSASRRGGGYTF	TGCAGTGCTAGTCGGCGGGGCGGGGGCTACACCTTC
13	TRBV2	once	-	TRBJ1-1	CASTMQVNTEAFF	TGTGCCAGCACCATGCAGGTAAACACTGAAGCTTTCTTT
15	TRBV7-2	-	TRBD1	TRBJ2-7	CASSLAGTGGYEQYF	TGTGCCAGCAGCTTAGCGGGGACAGGGGGCTACGAGCAGTACTTC
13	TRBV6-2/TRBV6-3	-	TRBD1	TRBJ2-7	CASSYGTGSEQYF	TGTGCCAGCAGTTACGGGACAGGGAGCGAGCAGTACTTC
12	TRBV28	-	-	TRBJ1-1	CASSYRVSEAFF	TGTGCCAGCAGTTACAGGGTTTCTGAAGCTTTCTTT
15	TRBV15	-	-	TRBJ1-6	CATSRDRGQNSPLHF	TGTGCCACCAGCAGAGATAGGGGCCAGAATTCACCCCTCCACTTT
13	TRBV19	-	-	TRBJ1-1	CASSLSSRTEAFF	TGTGCCAGTAGCCTATCTAGTCGAACTGAAGCTTTCTTT
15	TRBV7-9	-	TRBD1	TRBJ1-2	CASSSVDRGLSGYTF	TGTGCCAGCAGCTCTGTTGACAGGGGGCTTAGCGGCTACACCTTC
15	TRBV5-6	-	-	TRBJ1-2	CASSLTGGVNYGYTF	TGTGCCAGCAGCTTGACCGGGGGGGTCAACTATGGCTACACCTTC
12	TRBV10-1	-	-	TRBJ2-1	CASSNGLNEQFF	TGCGCCAGCAGTAATGGACTCAATGAGCAGTTCTTC
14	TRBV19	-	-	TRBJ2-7	CASSQTSSSYEQYF	TGTGCCAGTAGCCAGACTAGTAGCTCCTACGAGCAGTACTTC
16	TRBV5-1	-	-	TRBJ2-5	CASSRGGTGLRETQYF	TGCGCCAGCAGCAGGGGGGGCACAGGGTTGAGAGAGACCCAGTACTTC
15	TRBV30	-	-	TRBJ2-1	CAWSVEFLSYNEQFF	TGTGCCTGGAGTGTGGAGTTTTTATCCTACAATGAGCAGTTCTTC
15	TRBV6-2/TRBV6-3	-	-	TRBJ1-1	CASSYSIQLNTEAFF	TGTGCCAGCAGTTACTCGATACAACTAAACACTGAAGCTTTCTTT
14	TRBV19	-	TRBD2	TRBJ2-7	CASSILAGEYEQYF	TGTGCCAGTAGTATACTAGCGGGAGAATACGAGCAGTACTTC
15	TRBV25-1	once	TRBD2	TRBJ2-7	CASSEAAGGGDEQYF	TGTGCCAGCAGTGAGGCAGCGGGAGGAGGGGACGAGCAGTACTTC
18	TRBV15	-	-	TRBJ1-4	CATSREGAHRATNEKLFF	TGTGCCACCAGCAGAGAGGGGGCACATCGAGCAACTAATGAAAAACTGTTTTTT
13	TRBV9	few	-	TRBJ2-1	CASSVVGVAEQFF	TGTGCCAGCAGCGTAGTAGGGGTGGCTGAGCAGTTCTTC
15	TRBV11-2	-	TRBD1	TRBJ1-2	CASSLQGAQNYGYTF	TGTGCCAGCAGCTTACAGGGGGCGCAAAACTATGGCTACACCTTC
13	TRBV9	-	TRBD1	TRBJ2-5	CASSVGTGETQYF	TGTGCCAGCAGCGTAGGGACAGGGGAGACCCAGTACTTC
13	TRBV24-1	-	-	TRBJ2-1	CATEDISYNEQFF	TGTGCCACCGAGGATATCTCCTACAATGAGCAGTTCTTC
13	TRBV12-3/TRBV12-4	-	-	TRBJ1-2	CASSLAGGSGYTF	TGTGCCAGCAGTTTAGCGGGGGGGAGCGGCTACACCTTC
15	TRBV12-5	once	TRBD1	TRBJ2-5	CASGPGTGGTETQYF	TGTGCTAGTGGTCCCGGGACAGGGGGCACGGAGACCCAGTACTTC